The 29 T cell receptor beta chains below all came from one sample that was sequenced in a study of technical replicates of blood from a handful of donors. TCRdb's table, derived via immunoSEQ multiplex PCR, lists solely in-frame clones and lacks some. This sample yields under 85,000 clones, of which approximately 97% are seen a single time; 0.2% to 0.3% belongs to the top ten. The sequencing sample was made of T cells isolated from PBMCs. The receptors originated from a human donor in good health.

This clone has only one observation. The chain couples TRBV11-3 to TRBJ2-1; 8 bases map to TRBD2. CDR1 is SGHNT and CDR2 is YENEEA in the germline V gene. The J segment lost 7 bases and the V segment lost 7 bases, leaving 12 bases of the junction unmatched. The CDR3 is made up of 15 amino acids. The CDR3 loop reads CASTLRDLAGNEQFF. The CDR3 region has the DNA TGTGCCAGCACTCTACGGGACTTAGCGGGGAATGAGCAGTTCTTC.

The V and J genes are TRBV15 and TRBJ2-2, with 9 bases lining up with TRBD1. V lost 7 bases and J lost 5; bases outside the gene matches: 5. Germline V lookup: CDR1 LNHNV, CDR2 YYDKDF (reference sequence). The CDR3 runs 14 residues. The CDR3 bases are TGTGCCACCACGGGACAGGGCCCAACCGGGGAGCTGTTTTTT. Amino acids: CATTGQGPTGELFF.

V and J are TRBV5-6 and TRBJ1-2, with a possible D match to TRBD1 (6 bases). Germline V CDR1 and CDR2: SGHDT, YYEEEE. This CDR3 has 13 residues. Trimming cost V 4 bases and J 7 bases, with 14 bases left between them. CDR3 amino acids: CASSAAGVSGYTF. The CDR3 region has the DNA TGTGCCAGCAGCGCTGCAGGGGTGTCTGGCTACACCTTC.

V and J are TRBV16 and TRBJ1-5, with D possibly being TRBD1 (5 bases). Trimming cost V 4 bases and J 3 bases, with 13 bases left between them. The germline V gene has CDR1 KGHSY and CDR2 FQNENV. CDR3 size: 15 residues. As DNA, the CDR3 is TGTGCCAGCAGCCTTCTAGGGGTTCTCAATCAGCCCCAGCATTTT. This translates into CASSLLGVLNQPQHF.

The chain employs TRBV18 and TRBJ1-5, with D possibly matching TRBD1 (5 bases). The CDR3 loop spans 15 amino acids. With 5 bases removed from V and 1 base from J, the gap between germline ends came to 12 bases. The germline CDR1 and CDR2 sequences are KGHSH and LQKENI. Here the CDR3 reads CASSGTGVSNQPQHF. The CDR3 region has the DNA TGTGCCAGCTCAGGGACGGGGGTAAGCAATCAGCCCCAGCATTTT.

This chain joins TRBV27 and TRBJ1-1; the D is unclear. This CDR3 region has 14 residues. Trimming stripped 4 bases from V and 0 bases from J, with 9 bases between. Germline CDR1 MNHEY, CDR2 SMNVEV (reference sequence). CDR3 sequence: CASSYLGLNTEAFF. The CDR3 bases are TGTGCCAGCAGTTATCTAGGTTTGAACACTGAAGCTTTCTTT.

This chain links TRBV7-9 with TRBJ2-7, with 7 bases matching TRBD1. This CDR3 contains 14 residues. Germline V gene sequence: CDR1 SEHNR, CDR2 FQNEAQ (reference sequence). The V gene end was trimmed by 5 bases and the J gene end by 0 bases; junction bases not matched to a gene: 4. The CDR3 sequence: CASSPTGFSYEQYF. The CDR3 nucleotides are TGTGCCAGCAGCCCGACAGGGTTCTCCTACGAGCAGTACTTC.

This clone appeared once. V usage is TRBV2 and J usage is TRBJ1-1; D is undetermined. Germline V gene data show CDR1 as SNHLY and CDR2 as FYNNEI. The CDR3 is 12 amino acids. Between the trimmed V and J ends, which lost 4 bases and 11 bases, there was a span of 14 bases. CDR3 nucleotides: TGTGCCAGCAGTGGGACCCTACTAGAGGCTTTCTTT. This sequence encodes CASSGTLLEAFF.

J is TRBJ2-3 and V is TRBV28, with 12 bases aligning to TRBD2. This CDR3 comprises 17 residues. Germline V gene sequence: CDR1 MDHEN, CDR2 SYDVKM. V was pared by 3 bases and J by 0 bases, with 4 bases of the junction left unmatched. This chain's CDR3 is CASSFSLAGGSTDTQYF. CDR3 sequence (DNA): TGTGCCAGCAGTTTTTCTCTAGCGGGAGGGAGCACAGATACGCAGTATTTT.

V is TRBV19 and J is TRBJ1-5, with D possibly matching TRBD1 (6 bases). This CDR3 has 14 residues. Germline V gene data show CDR1 as LNHDA and CDR2 as SQIVND (reference sequence). V lost 3 bases and J 6 bases, leaving 12 bases between the germline ends. This CDR3 reads CASSILRGSQPQHF. The CDR3 DNA reads TGTGCCAGTAGTATCCTCAGGGGCTCTCAGCCCCAGCATTTT. Using reference TRBV19 and TRBJ1-5 for the parts outside the CDR3, the full variable domain is DGGITQSPKYLFRKEGQNVTLSCEQNLNHDAMYWYRQDPGQGLRLIYYSQIVNDFQKGDIAEGYSVSREKKESFPLTVTSAQKNPTAFYLCASSILRGSQPQHFGDGTRLSIL.

This chain connects TRBV29-1 to TRBJ2-5, with 9 bases that match TRBD2. V gave up 4 bases and J gave up 5 bases; unmatched junction bases: 5. Germline V gives CDR1 SQVTM, CDR2 ANQGSEA. The CDR3 spans 13 residues. CDR3 DNA sequence: TGCAGCGTTGCGAACAGCGGGAGGGAGACCCAGTACTTC. This sequence encodes CSVANSGRETQYF. The whole variable domain, remainder taken from reference TRBV29-1 and TRBJ2-5, is SAVISQKPSRDICQRGTSLTIQCQVDSQVTMMFWYRQQPGQSLTLIATANQGSEATYESGFVIDKFPISRPNLTFSTLTVSNMSPEDSSIYLCSVANSGRETQYFGPGTRLLVL.

The chain employs TRBV13 and TRBJ1-2; TRBD1 aligns across 9 bases. The germline V gene encodes CDR1 PRHDT and CDR2 FYEKMQ (reference sequence). The CDR3 contains 16 residues. With 4 bases clipped from V and 2 bases from J, the junction kept 8 bases outside the gene matches. The CDR3 DNA sequence: TGTGCCAGCAGCTACTTAACCGGGACAGGGAACTATGGCTACACCTTC. It encodes CASSYLTGTGNYGYTF.

The V and J genes are TRBV7-9 and TRBJ2-3; D is undetermined. This CDR3 contains 12 residues. Germline V gene data show CDR1 as SEHNR and CDR2 as FQNEAQ (reference sequence). The V gene lost 2 bases and the J gene lost 2 bases, with 2 bases spanning the gap. CDR3: CASSLLTDTQYF. Written as DNA, the CDR3 is TGTGCCAGCAGCTTACTCACAGATACGCAGTATTTT. Filled out from reference TRBV7-9 and TRBJ2-3, the complete variable domain reads DTGVSQNPRHKITKRGQNVTFRCDPISEHNRLYWYRQTLGQGPEFLTYFQNEAQLEKSRLLSDRFSAERPKGSFSTLEIQRTEQGDSAMYLCASSLLTDTQYFGPGTRLTVL.

The chain recombines TRBV19 with TRBJ2-3; 8 nucleotides agree with TRBD2. This CDR3 contains 13 residues. Germline V gene sequence: CDR1 LNHDA, CDR2 SQIVND (reference sequence). J gave up 5 bases and V 7 bases, and 5 bases lay outside the gene matches. This CDR3 is CASISAGGDTQYF. The CDR3 nucleotides read TGTGCCAGTATCTCGGCGGGGGGAGATACGCAGTATTTT.

This chain joins TRBV14 and TRBJ2-5; D unclear. Per the germline V gene, CDR1 is SGHDN and CDR2 is FVKESK. Trimming removed 1 base from V and 7 bases from J, with 7 bases in between. The CDR3 extends over 12 amino acids. DNA of the CDR3: TGTGCCAGCAGCCAAGGAGTCGGGACCCAGTACTTC. It encodes CASSQGVGTQYF.

CDR3 DNA: TGCAGCGTTCCAGGGACAGCCCATGGACCCTATGGCTACACCTTC. Translating gives CSVPGTAHGPYGYTF. The chain has TRBV29-1 and TRBJ1-2; 7 bases map to TRBD1. The CDR3 sequence is 15 residues long. CDR1 and CDR2 from the germline V gene are SQVTM and ANQGSEA. Trimming took 5 bases from V and 4 from J; bases not matched to a gene: 13.

In this sample, this clone turned up once. This sequence joins TRBV6-5 and TRBJ2-1; 11 bases fit TRBD2. Germline CDR1 and CDR2: MNHEY and SVGAGI. This CDR3 region has 13 residues. V gave up 6 bases and J gave up 14 bases; unmatched junction bases: 9. The CDR3 here is CASSSLLAGVKFF. The CDR3 DNA reads as TGTGCCAGCAGCTCCCTACTAGCGGGAGTAAAGTTCTTC.

The V gene is TRBV11-2, the J gene TRBJ2-1; D remains unclear. The CDR3 totals 11 residues. Germline V gene sequence: CDR1 SGHAT, CDR2 FQNNGV. V was shortened by 6 bases and J by 6 bases, with 6 bases between the two germline ends. DNA of the CDR3: TGTGCCAGCAGTTCAATCAATGAGCAGTTCTTC. Amino acids: CASSSINEQFF.

This chain uses TRBV4-1 with TRBJ1-4; the match to TRBD1 covers 7 bases. The CDR3 is 16 residues long. Unmatched junction bases numbered 7, after V lost 1 base and J lost 5 bases. From germline, CDR1 is MGHRA and CDR2 YSYEKL. The CDR3 region has the DNA TGCGCCAGCAGCCAAGTTCCCGGGACAGTCAATGAAAAACTGTTTTTT. Protein: CASSQVPGTVNEKLFF.

This chain uses TRBV7-9 with TRBJ1-5; TRBD1 might be the D (6 bases). Trimming took 0 bases from V and 6 from J, leaving 9 bases between them. CDR3 length equals 14 residues. Per germline, CDR1 SEHNR and CDR2 FQNEAQ (reference sequence). The CDR3 nucleotides read TGTGCCAGCAGCTTAGCGGGGGCGGGTCAGCCCCAGCATTTT. Amino acids: CASSLAGAGQPQHF.

V is TRBV7-3 and J is TRBJ2-1; 9 bases line up with TRBD2. V trimming: 5 bases; J trimming: 6 bases; junction bases outside the gene matches: 5. The CDR3 runs 14 residues. Germline CDR1 reads SGHTA; CDR2 reads FQGTGA. The CDR3 loop is CASSPGLATNEQFF. The DNA for the CDR3 is TGTGCCAGCAGCCCGGGACTAGCAACCAATGAGCAGTTCTTC.

As DNA, the CDR3 is TGTGCCAGCAGCTTGGACTCCGATGCTTCTGGAAACACCATATATTTT. It specifies CASSLDSDASGNTIYF. The chain employs TRBV5-4 and TRBJ1-3; D not certain. Germline V gene lookup returns CDR1 SGHNT and CDR2 YYREEE (reference sequence). Trimming left V 0 bases short and J 1 base short, with 11 bases between. The CDR3 runs 16 residues. The entire variable domain, with the rest obtained from reference TRBV5-4 and TRBJ1-3, is as follows: ETGVTQSPTHLIKTRGQQVTLRCSSQSGHNTVSWYQQALGQGPQFIFQYYREEENGRGNFPPRFSGLQFPNYSSELNVNALELDDSALYLCASSLDSDASGNTIYFGEGSWLTVV.

This chain links TRBV7-9 with TRBJ2-7, with no clear D. This CDR3 has 13 amino acids. Germline lookup yields CDR1 SEHNR and CDR2 FQNEAQ (reference sequence). Trimming left V 5 bases short and J 5 bases short, with 13 bases between. The CDR3 nucleotides read TGTGCCAGCAGCCCCCTTAGGAGCCACGAGCAGTACTTC. Encoded protein: CASSPLRSHEQYF.

The rearrangement uses TRBV21-1 and TRBJ2-5; the table assigns TRBD1, which was not confirmed against the DNA. TRBV21-1 is termed a pseudogene. This CDR3 is built from 13 residues. The CDR3 loop reads CASRVDSEETQYF. The CDR3 coding sequence is TGTGCCAGCAGGGTAGACAGTGAAGAGACCCAGTACTTC.

This chain uses TRBV5-1 with TRBJ2-1; D remains unclear. The CDR3 spans 14 residues. Germline-derived CDR1 and CDR2 are SGHRS and YFSETQ. V lost 2 bases to trimming and J lost 8 bases, with 14 bases between them. CDR3 protein: CASSFQVFSDEQFF. The CDR3 DNA sequence: TGCGCCAGCAGCTTTCAGGTCTTTTCCGATGAGCAGTTCTTC.

This chain uses TRBV19 with TRBJ1-1, with D possibly being TRBD1 (5 bases). Germline values: CDR1 LNHDA, CDR2 SQIVND (reference sequence). This CDR3 region has 14 residues. V was cut by 2 bases and J by 4 bases, with 11 bases left in between. DNA for the CDR3: TGTGCCAGTAGTATAAGGAGGGGAAGCACTGAAGCTTTCTTT. It codes for CASSIRRGSTEAFF.

The CDR3 nucleotides read TGTGCCAGCAGCCAAGATTACCAGGGGATCAGGAGCGGCGTATTTGGCTACACCTTC. This translates into CASSQDYQGIRSGVFGYTF. The V and J genes are TRBV4-2 and TRBJ1-2, with D maybe TRBD1 (6 bases). The V gene's germline CDR1 is LGHNA and CDR2 YNFKEQ. The CDR3 loop spans 19 amino acids. V was cut by 0 bases and J by 7 bases, with 27 bases left in between.

This chain connects TRBV30 to TRBJ1-1; D gene uncertain. V was trimmed by 5 bases and J by 1 base, leaving 8 bases between them. This CDR3 is 12 amino acids long. Per the germline V gene, CDR1 is GTSNPN and CDR2 is SVGIG (reference sequence). This CDR3 reads CAWGYRNTEAFF. The CDR3 region has the DNA TGTGCCTGGGGTTACAGGAACACTGAAGCTTTCTTT. Supplemented by reference TRBV30 and TRBJ1-1, the full variable domain reads SQTIHQWPATLVQPVGSPLSLECTVEGTSNPNLYWYRQAAGRGLQLLFYSVGIGQISSEVPQNLSASRPQDRQFILSSKKLLLSDSGFYLCAWGYRNTEAFFGQGTRLTVV.

This chain links TRBV27 with TRBJ2-3, with 8 bases aligning to TRBD2. The CDR3 loop spans 19 amino acids. V dropped 6 bases and J dropped 4; count of bases not matched to a gene: 21. Germline CDR1 reads MNHEY; CDR2 reads SMNVEV (reference sequence). DNA of the CDR3: TGTGCCAGCAGCCCCCTGACAGCGGGAGTAATAGGATTGGCAGATACGCAGTATTTT. Translated, it gives CASSPLTAGVIGLADTQYF.